This T cell receptor (beta chain) was captured in a study of blood T cells in healthy people across ages. V was pared by 2 bases and J by 0 bases, with 2 bases of the junction left unmatched. This CDR3 is built from 15 residues. Germline V gives CDR1 SGHTA, CDR2 FQGNSA. Next came a second PCR, run for about 6 to 11 cycles, which used a sample-barcoded 5' primer along with a J-beta primer mix. TCRdb analysed the 5' RACE reads with MiXCR anew, one entry per CDR3 protein. The sample records 1.8 million or so distinct CDR3 sequences, around 42% being singletons. Of note for this clonotype: Its antigen is unidentified.

The study, taken as a whole, reports: Donor CMV infection status was unknown, possibly confounding age-related changes in expanded clonotypes.

The receptor comes from a human donor in good health. The gene calls are TRBV7-2 and TRBJ2-5, with 8 bases lining up with TRBD1. The specimen sequenced was blood. CDR3: CASSLNRGDQETQYF. DNA of the CDR3: TGTGCCAGCAGCTTAAACAGGGGGGACCAAGAGACCCAGTACTTC.